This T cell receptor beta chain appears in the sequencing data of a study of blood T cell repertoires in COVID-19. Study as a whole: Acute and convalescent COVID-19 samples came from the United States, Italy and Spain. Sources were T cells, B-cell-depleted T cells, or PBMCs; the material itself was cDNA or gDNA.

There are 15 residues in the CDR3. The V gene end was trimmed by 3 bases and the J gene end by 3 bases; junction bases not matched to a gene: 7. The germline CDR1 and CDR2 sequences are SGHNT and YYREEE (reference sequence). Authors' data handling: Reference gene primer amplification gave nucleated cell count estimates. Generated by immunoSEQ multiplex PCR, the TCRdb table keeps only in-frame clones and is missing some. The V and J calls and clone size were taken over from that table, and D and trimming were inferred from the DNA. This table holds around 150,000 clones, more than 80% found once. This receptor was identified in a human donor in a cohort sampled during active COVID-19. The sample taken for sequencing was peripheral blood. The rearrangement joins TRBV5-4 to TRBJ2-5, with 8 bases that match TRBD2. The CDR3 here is CASSSGGGFKETQYF. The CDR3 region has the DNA TGTGCCAGCAGCTCCGGGGGGGGATTCAAAGAGACCCAGTACTTC.